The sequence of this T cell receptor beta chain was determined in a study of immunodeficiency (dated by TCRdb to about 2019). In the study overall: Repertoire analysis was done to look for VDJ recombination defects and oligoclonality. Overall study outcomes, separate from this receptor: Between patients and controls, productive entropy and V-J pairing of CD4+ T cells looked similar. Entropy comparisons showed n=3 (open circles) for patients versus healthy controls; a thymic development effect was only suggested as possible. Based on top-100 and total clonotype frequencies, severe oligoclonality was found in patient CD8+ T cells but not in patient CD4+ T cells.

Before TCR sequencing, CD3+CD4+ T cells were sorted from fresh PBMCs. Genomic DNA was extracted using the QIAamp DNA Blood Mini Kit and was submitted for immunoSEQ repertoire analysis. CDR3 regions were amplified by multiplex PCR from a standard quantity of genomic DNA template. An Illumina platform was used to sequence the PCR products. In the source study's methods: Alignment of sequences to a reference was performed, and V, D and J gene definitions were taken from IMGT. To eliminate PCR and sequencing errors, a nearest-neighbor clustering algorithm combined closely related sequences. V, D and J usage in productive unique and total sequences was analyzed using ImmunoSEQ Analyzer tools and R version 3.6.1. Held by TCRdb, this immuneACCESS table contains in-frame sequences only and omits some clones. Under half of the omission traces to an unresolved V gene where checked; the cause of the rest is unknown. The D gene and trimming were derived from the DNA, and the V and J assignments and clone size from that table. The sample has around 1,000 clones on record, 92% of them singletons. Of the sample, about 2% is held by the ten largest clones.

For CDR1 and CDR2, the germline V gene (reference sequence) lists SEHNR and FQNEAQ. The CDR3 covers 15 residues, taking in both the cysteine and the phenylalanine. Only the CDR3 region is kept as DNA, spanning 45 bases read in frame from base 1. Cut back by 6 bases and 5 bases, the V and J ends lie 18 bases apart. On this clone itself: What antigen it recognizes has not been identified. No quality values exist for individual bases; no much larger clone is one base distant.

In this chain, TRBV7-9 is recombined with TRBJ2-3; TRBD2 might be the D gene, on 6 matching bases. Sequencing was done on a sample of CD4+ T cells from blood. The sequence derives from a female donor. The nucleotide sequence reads TGTGCCAGCAGTCCCGTCGGGGGATCTGTAGATACGCAGTATTTT. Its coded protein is CASSPVGGSVDTQYF. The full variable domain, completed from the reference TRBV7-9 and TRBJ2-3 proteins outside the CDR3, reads DTGVSQNPRHKITKRGQNVTFRCDPISEHNRLYWYRQTLGQGPEFLTYFQNEAQLEKSRLLSDRFSAERPKGSFSTLEIQRTEQGDSAMYLCASSPVGGSVDTQYFGPGTRLTVL.